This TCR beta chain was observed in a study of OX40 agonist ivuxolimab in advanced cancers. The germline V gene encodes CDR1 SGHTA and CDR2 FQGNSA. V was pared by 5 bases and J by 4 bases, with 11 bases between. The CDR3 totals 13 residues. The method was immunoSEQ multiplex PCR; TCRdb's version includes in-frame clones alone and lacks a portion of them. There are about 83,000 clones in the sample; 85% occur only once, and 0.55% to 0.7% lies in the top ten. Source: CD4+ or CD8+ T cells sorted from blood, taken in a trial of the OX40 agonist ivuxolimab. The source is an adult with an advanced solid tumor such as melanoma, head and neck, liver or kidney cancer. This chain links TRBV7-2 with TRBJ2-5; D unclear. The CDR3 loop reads CASSPLVGETQYF. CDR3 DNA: TGTGCCAGCAGCCCTCTTGTGGGAGAGACCCAGTACTTC.